Each of the 28 T cell receptor beta chains below was sequenced from the same sample in a study of OX40 agonist ivuxolimab in advanced cancers. Assay used: immunoSEQ multiplex PCR; TCRdb lists only in-frame clones, some missing. This table holds about 10,000 clones, 60% to 70% found once. The specimen comprised CD4+ or CD8+ T cells sorted from blood, sampled in a trial of the OX40 agonist ivuxolimab. The source of these receptors is an adult with an advanced solid tumor such as melanoma, head and neck, liver or kidney cancer.

This chain joins TRBV13 and TRBJ2-5; perhaps TRBD2 as D (5 bases). The end of the DNA aligns better with TRBJ2-7, so the J call may be wrong. This CDR3 spans 15 amino acids. Germline V lookup: CDR1 PRHDT, CDR2 FYEKMQ (reference sequence). The CDR3 region has the DNA TGTGCCAGCAGCTTAGGGCCCCTCGGGACCTACGAGCAGTACTTC. It yields the protein CASSLGPLGTYEQYF.

This chain uses TRBV5-4 with TRBJ2-3; the D gene is possibly TRBD1 (5 bases). Trimming took off 4 bases at V and 4 bases at J, with 19 bases between the two ends. The germline V gene has CDR1 SGHNT and CDR2 YYREEE (reference sequence). The CDR3 contains 16 residues. The CDR3 nucleotides are TGTGCCAGCAGCGCCCGAAGGGGATTAACGCCAGATACGCAGTATTTT. Protein: CASSARRGLTPDTQYF.

This sequence joins TRBV18 and TRBJ2-7; D tentatively fits TRBD1 or TRBD2 (5 bases each). Trimming took off 2 bases at V and 6 bases at J, with 11 bases between the two ends. This CDR3 comprises 13 residues. Germline CDR1 reads KGHSH; CDR2 reads LQKENI. CDR3 region: CASSPGAGAEQYF. CDR3 in DNA: TGTGCCAGCTCACCAGGCGCCGGGGCCGAGCAGTACTTC.

The chain uses TRBV28 and TRBJ2-7; D gene uncertain. Germline V CDR1 and CDR2: MDHEN, SYDVKM. This CDR3 comprises 14 residues. V was clipped by 4 bases and J by 5 bases, with 15 bases between them. CDR3 in DNA: TGTGCCAGCAGTTCCGTCCTAGTGGTCCACGAGCAGTACTTC. Its translation is CASSSVLVVHEQYF.

The V call is TRBV10-3, the J call TRBJ2-5; TRBD1 matches 9 bases. V lost 6 bases and J lost 3; bases outside the gene matches: 5. Germline V gene data show CDR1 as ENHRY and CDR2 as SYGVKD. The CDR3 has 14 residues. CDR3 coding DNA: TGTGCCATCAGCACGGACAGGGGAGAAGAGACCCAGTACTTC. This gives the protein CAISTDRGEETQYF.

The chain carries TRBV11-2 and TRBJ2-3; D call uncertain. Germline assignment: CDR1 SGHAT and CDR2 FQNNGV. Trimming stripped 3 bases from V and 0 bases from J, with 1 base between. CDR3 length: 12 amino acids. The CDR3 bases are TGTGCCAGCAGCTTTAGCACAGATACGCAGTATTTT. It specifies CASSFSTDTQYF.

Only a few counts were recorded for this clone. The V call is TRBV5-6, the J call TRBJ1-1, with unresolved D. Trimming stripped 3 bases from V and 1 base from J, with 7 bases between. CDR1 and CDR2 (germline): SGHDT, YYEEEE. The CDR3 extends over 13 amino acids. The CDR3 loop reads CASSCDENTEAFF. CDR3 nucleotide sequence: TGTGCCAGCAGCTGCGACGAGAACACTGAAGCTTTCTTT.

This chain connects TRBV28 to TRBJ2-3; TRBD2 matches at 9 bases. The CDR3 covers 16 residues. In germline, CDR1 is MDHEN, CDR2 SYDVKM. V dropped 6 bases and J dropped 2; count of bases not matched to a gene: 9. CDR3 sequence (DNA): TGTGCCAGCAGCCGCGAACTAGCGGGCGACACAGATACGCAGTATTTT. This codes for CASSRELAGDTDTQYF. Full variable domain (outside the CDR3, taken from reference TRBV28 and TRBJ2-3): DVKVTQSSRYLVKRTGEKVFLECVQDMDHENMFWYRQDPGLGLRLIYFSYDVKMKEKGDIPEGYSVSREKKERFSLILESASTNQTSMYLCASSRELAGDTDTQYFGPGTRLTVL.

The gene calls are TRBV27 and TRBJ1-3; possibly TRBD1 for D (5 bases). Germline V gene lookup returns CDR1 MNHEY and CDR2 SMNVEV (reference sequence). Trimming left V 5 bases short and J 5 bases short, with 13 bases between. This CDR3 region has 14 residues. CDR3 protein: CASSPTGARNTIYF. CDR3 DNA sequence: TGTGCCAGCAGTCCGACCGGGGCGAGAAACACCATATATTTT.

This clone was detected only a few times. This chain uses TRBV7-9 with TRBJ1-1; TRBD1 matches at 9 bases. The CDR3 extends over 16 amino acids. Germline V gene lookup returns CDR1 SEHNR and CDR2 FQNEAQ (reference sequence). The V segment lost 6 bases and the J segment 0 bases; nucleotides outside the gene matches: 8. The CDR3 DNA reads TGTGCCAGCAGACGACAGGGGGTTCCCATGAACACTGAAGCTTTCTTT. Its protein product is CASRRQGVPMNTEAFF.

This chain connects TRBV28 to TRBJ2-7; TRBD1 matches 8 bases. With 6 bases clipped from V and 3 bases from J, the junction kept 7 bases outside the gene matches. CDR1 is MDHEN and CDR2 is SYDVKM in the germline V gene. This CDR3 is built from 14 residues. The CDR3 DNA follows: TGTGCCAGCAGCAACCCGGACAGGGACTACGAGCAGTACTTC. It is translated as CASSNPDRDYEQYF.

The rearrangement uses TRBV7-6 and TRBJ2-1; TRBD2 matches 7 bases. This CDR3 region has 15 residues. V lost 0 bases, J lost 4 bases, and 3 bases stayed unmatched. CDR1 and CDR2 from the germline V gene are SGHVS and FNYEAQ. Written as DNA, the CDR3 is TGTGCCAGCAGCTTAGCAGGGGAGGGTTACAATGAGCAGTTCTTC. Protein product: CASSLAGEGYNEQFF. Drawing the rest from reference TRBV7-6 and TRBJ2-1, the complete variable domain is GAGVSQSPRYKVTKRGQDVALRCDPISGHVSLYWYRQALGQGPEFLTYFNYEAQQDKSGLPNDRFSAERPEGSISTLTIQRTEQRDSAMYRCASSLAGEGYNEQFFGPGTRLTVL.

The rearrangement links TRBV7-9 to TRBJ1-2; D is unclear. Germline values: CDR1 SEHNR, CDR2 FQNEAQ (reference sequence). V shed 2 bases and J shed 2 bases, with 12 bases lying between them. The CDR3 totals 15 residues. The CDR3 nucleotides are TGTGCCAGCAGCTTATTGTTACCGCTAAACTATGGCTACACCTTC. It specifies CASSLLLPLNYGYTF. The full variable domain, its missing parts supplied by reference TRBV7-9 and TRBJ1-2, is DTGVSQNPRHKITKRGQNVTFRCDPISEHNRLYWYRQTLGQGPEFLTYFQNEAQLEKSRLLSDRFSAERPKGSFSTLEIQRTEQGDSAMYLCASSLLLPLNYGYTFGSGTRLTVV.

V is TRBV7-9 and J is TRBJ2-3; tentative D call: TRBD1 (5 bases). The CDR3 runs 15 residues. V shed 4 bases and J shed 3 bases, with 14 bases lying between them. CDR1 is SEHNR, CDR2 FQNEAQ, per germline (reference sequence). This CDR3 reads CASSSTARVTDTQYF. The CDR3 DNA reads as TGTGCCAGCAGCTCGACAGCCCGGGTAACAGATACGCAGTATTTT.

The chain carries TRBV9 and TRBJ1-3, with D perhaps TRBD1 (6 bases). V shed 4 bases and J shed 0 bases, with 14 bases lying between them. CDR1 SGDLS and CDR2 YYNGEE come from the germline V gene. The CDR3 is 16 residues long. The CDR3 DNA reads as TGTGCCAGCAGCAAGGGGGACTCCTACTCTGGAAACACCATATATTTT. The encoded protein is CASSKGDSYSGNTIYF.

This clone is categorized as medium-sized. The rearrangement uses TRBV5-4 and TRBJ2-7, with D maybe TRBD2 (5 bases). Germline CDR1 is SGHNT and CDR2 is YYREEE (reference sequence). The CDR3 totals 11 residues. V was trimmed by 4 bases and J by 12 bases, leaving 14 bases between them. DNA for the CDR3: TGTGCCAGCAGCCACGGGGAGCAGCGGTACTTC. As protein: CASSHGEQRYF.

This clone showed up just once. The chain joins TRBV5-1 to TRBJ1-2; 8 bases align to TRBD1. Looked up from germline, CDR1 is SGHRS and CDR2 is YFSETQ. The V segment lost 4 bases and the J segment 1 base; nucleotides outside the gene matches: 9. The CDR3 consists of 16 residues. CDR3: CASSPEDRVINYGYTF. CDR3 DNA: TGCGCCAGCAGCCCCGAGGACAGGGTAATTAACTATGGCTACACCTTC. Filled out from reference TRBV5-1 and TRBJ1-2, the complete variable domain reads KAGVTQTPRYLIKTRGQQVTLSCSPISGHRSVSWYQQTPGQGLQFLFEYFSETQRNKGNFPGRFSGRQFSNSRSEMNVSTLELGDSALYLCASSPEDRVINYGYTFGSGTRLTVV.

The chain uses TRBV4-1 and TRBJ2-2; 9 nucleotides match TRBD2. This CDR3 comprises 18 residues. Germline V gene data show CDR1 as MGHRA and CDR2 as YSYEKL. V gave up 0 bases and J gave up 6 bases; unmatched junction bases: 11. The CDR3 region is CASSQDGSSGKLAGELFF. The CDR3 nucleotides read TGCGCCAGCAGCCAAGATGGGTCTAGCGGGAAGTTGGCCGGGGAGCTGTTTTTT.

This clone was counted a few times. This sequence joins TRBV30 and TRBJ2-7, with TRBD2 identical over 9 bases. CDR3 length: 14 amino acids. Trimming took 1 base from V and 6 from J; bases not matched to a gene: 7. Germline lookup yields CDR1 GTSNPN and CDR2 SVGIG (reference sequence). For the CDR3, the DNA is TGTGCCTGGAGTGAGGTAGCGGGAGTAGGCGAGCAGTACTTC. This encodes CAWSEVAGVGEQYF.

The V and J genes are TRBV29-1 and TRBJ1-4; D perhaps matches TRBD1 (5 bases). V was pared by 4 bases and J by 5 bases, with 14 bases between. In germline, CDR1 is SQVTM, CDR2 ANQGSEA. The length of the CDR3 is 14 residues. CDR3 coding DNA: TGCAGCGTTGGGGACGCGGTCTTCAATGAAAAACTGTTTTTT. Translating it yields CSVGDAVFNEKLFF.

This chain connects TRBV9 to TRBJ2-1, with 12 bases aligning to TRBD1. The CDR3 consists of 14 residues. The J segment lost 9 bases and the V segment lost 3 bases, leaving 4 bases of the junction unmatched. The germline gives CDR1 SGDLS, CDR2 YYNGEE. The CDR3 DNA follows: TGTGCCAGCAGCGGGGACAGGGGGCTCGGTGAGCAGTTCTTC. It encodes CASSGDRGLGEQFF.

This chain joins TRBV4-1 and TRBJ2-7, with D perhaps TRBD1 or TRBD2 (5 bases each). Germline CDR1 and CDR2: MGHRA and YSYEKL. V lost 7 bases to trimming and J lost 6 bases, with 16 bases between them. This CDR3 is built from 13 residues. CDR3 nucleotide sequence: TGCGCCAGCACCCTCGGTGGGGGTGGCGAGCAGTACTTC. It is translated as CASTLGGGGEQYF.

This clone was seen a few times. The chain joins TRBV29-1 to TRBJ2-7; a possible D gene is TRBD2 (7 bases). The CDR3 covers 13 residues. The germline gives CDR1 SQVTM, CDR2 ANQGSEA. V shed 4 bases and J shed 4 bases, with 14 bases lying between them. In DNA, the CDR3 is TGCAGCGTTGTATTCGGGGGGCGGTACGAGCAGTACTTC. Protein sequence: CSVVFGGRYEQYF.

This chain connects TRBV4-1 to TRBJ1-4, with no clear D. Germline CDR1 and CDR2: MGHRA and YSYEKL. The CDR3 contains 15 residues. With 3 bases removed from V and 2 bases from J, the gap between germline ends came to 10 bases. The CDR3 loop reads CASSHPAPTNEKLFF. In nucleotides, the CDR3 is TGCGCCAGCAGCCACCCGGCCCCGACTAATGAAAAACTGTTTTTT.

This clone was seen more than once but under ten times. The chain combines TRBV30 with TRBJ1-1; D is unclear. Germline-derived CDR1 and CDR2 are GTSNPN and SVGIG (reference sequence). The V gene lost 7 bases and the J gene lost 4 bases, with 16 bases spanning the gap. The length of the CDR3 is 13 residues. The CDR3 sequence is CASDRELGTEAFF. The CDR3 DNA is TGTGCCTCAGACCGCGAACTAGGCACTGAAGCTTTCTTT.

A single count supports this clone. V usage is TRBV7-2 and J usage is TRBJ1-1, with 8 bases that match TRBD1. This CDR3 has 15 residues. Losses at the gene ends were 0 bases for V and 6 bases for J; bases not matched to a gene: 6. From germline, CDR1 is SGHTA and CDR2 FQGNSA. This chain's CDR3 is CASSLADRVRSEAFF. As DNA, the CDR3 is TGTGCCAGCAGCTTAGCGGACAGGGTGAGATCTGAAGCTTTCTTT.

The V call is TRBV4-1, the J call TRBJ2-7; perhaps TRBD1 as D (5 bases). The CDR3 runs 14 residues. Trimming pared 8 bases from V and 2 bases from J, leaving 16 bases between. The germline V gene has CDR1 MGHRA and CDR2 YSYEKL. The chain's CDR3 is CASGDGTRAYEQYF. CDR3 nucleotides: TGCGCCAGCGGCGATGGTACCAGGGCCTACGAGCAGTACTTC.

The rearrangement links TRBV29-1 to TRBJ1-1, with TRBD1 identical over 8 bases. The CDR3 consists of 13 residues. After removal of 6 bases from V and 1 base from J, the junction contained 4 bases not matched to a gene. The germline gives CDR1 SQVTM, CDR2 ANQGSEA. The CDR3 region has the DNA TGCAGCGTGATGACAGGGGCGAACACTGAAGCTTTCTTT. This translates into CSVMTGANTEAFF.